This TCR beta chain was sequenced during a study of sequential checkpoint blockade in melanoma. The protocol was immunoSEQ multiplex PCR, while the TCRdb copy is restricted to in-frame clones and leaves out a portion. The sample consists of under 2,000 clones, approximately 23% of them appearing once. Treatment given: randomized to nivolumab then ipilimumab (arm A) or the reverse (arm B). In germline, CDR1 is MDHEN, CDR2 SYDVKM. This CDR3 comprises 15 residues. V was trimmed by 2 bases and J by 5 bases, leaving 15 bases between them. The TCR sequence derives from a human donor with melanoma. The sample was tumor tissue (inferred from file names), taken from a patient given nivolumab and ipilimumab in sequence. This rearrangement joins TRBV28 to TRBJ2-5; D is possibly TRBD1 (7 bases). In DNA, the CDR3 is TGTGCCAGCAGTTTAGACAGGGTCGGAGGGGAGACCCAGTACTTC. Translation: CASSLDRVGGETQYF.